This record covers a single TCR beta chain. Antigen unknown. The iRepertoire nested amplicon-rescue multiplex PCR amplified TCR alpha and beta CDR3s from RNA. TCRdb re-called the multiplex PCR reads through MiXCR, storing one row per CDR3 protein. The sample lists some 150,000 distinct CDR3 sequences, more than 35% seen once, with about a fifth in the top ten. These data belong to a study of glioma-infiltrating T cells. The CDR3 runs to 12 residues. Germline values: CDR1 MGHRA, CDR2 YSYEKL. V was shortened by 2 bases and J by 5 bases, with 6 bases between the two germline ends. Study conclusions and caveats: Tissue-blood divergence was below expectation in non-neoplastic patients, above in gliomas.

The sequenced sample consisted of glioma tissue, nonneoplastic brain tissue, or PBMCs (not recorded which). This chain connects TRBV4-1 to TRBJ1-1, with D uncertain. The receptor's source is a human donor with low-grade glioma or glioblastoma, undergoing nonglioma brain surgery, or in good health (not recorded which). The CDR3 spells CASSQIETEAFF. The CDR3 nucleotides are TGCGCCAGCAGCCAAATCGAGACTGAAGCTTTCTTT.